A selection of T cell receptor beta chains follows, all from one sample in a study of T-cell memory formation after mild COVID-19. TCRdb analysed the 5' RACE reads with MiXCR anew, one entry per CDR3 protein. The table shows 450,000 to 650,000 distinct CDR3 sequences, with about 20% occurring only once. The specimen was PBMCs or a T cell subset sorted from them (not recorded which). The origin of the receptors is an adult woman who had mild COVID-19 (a few samples of this study predate the infection). Cell type and time point are not known. CDR3s include the opening cysteine and the closing phenylalanine or tryptophan. The order of the fields is J gene, V gene, CDR3 protein.

J gene: TRBJ2-7; V gene: TRBV20-1; CDR3 protein: CSATQHEQYF
J gene: TRBJ1-4; V gene: TRBV4-1; CDR3 protein: CASSHIGGTGARLFF
J gene: TRBJ2-7; V gene: TRBV19; CDR3 protein: CASSIWTGVSYEQYF
J gene: TRBJ1-2; V gene: TRBV27; CDR3 protein: CASSLGISYGYTF
J gene: TRBJ2-7; V gene: TRBV30; CDR3 protein: CAWSVPGGSLVRYF
J gene: TRBJ2-1; V gene: TRBV24-1; CDR3 protein: CATSERMTREQFF
J gene: TRBJ2-2; V gene: TRBV7-6; CDR3 protein: CASSSYRTGGTGELFF
J gene: TRBJ2-3; V gene: TRBV2; CDR3 protein: CASSGPGPSTDTQYF
J gene: TRBJ1-1; V gene: TRBV12-5; CDR3 protein: CASGFGENTEAFF
J gene: TRBJ2-5; V gene: TRBV18; CDR3 protein: CASSPPGLKETQYF
J gene: TRBJ2-1; V gene: TRBV30; CDR3 protein: CAWRAGSGPYNEQFF
J gene: TRBJ2-5; V gene: TRBV30; CDR3 protein: CAWSFGSQETQYF
J gene: TRBJ1-1; V gene: TRBV20-1; CDR3 protein: CSARGRVYTEAFF
J gene: TRBJ2-3; V gene: TRBV9; CDR3 protein: CASSHTGRSSTDTQYF
J gene: TRBJ2-7; V gene: TRBV25-1; CDR3 protein: CASSGPGANYEQYF
J gene: TRBJ1-2; V gene: TRBV9; CDR3 protein: CASSSQDTNYGYTF
J gene: TRBJ2-2; V gene: TRBV29-1; CDR3 protein: CSGIAGVSTGELFF
J gene: TRBJ1-6; V gene: TRBV20-1; CDR3 protein: CSASDRGKGSYNSPLHF
J gene: TRBJ2-7; V gene: TRBV5-1; CDR3 protein: CASSLATGTGASYEQYF
J gene: TRBJ1-1; V gene: TRBV6-5; CDR3 protein: CASSYASGGTEAFF
J gene: TRBJ1-5; V gene: TRBV5-6; CDR3 protein: CASSWGAGQPQHF
J gene: TRBJ2-1; V gene: TRBV5-1; CDR3 protein: CASSLLGRPPEQFF
J gene: TRBJ1-1; V gene: TRBV5-1; CDR3 protein: CASTRGRSNTEAFF
J gene: TRBJ2-5; V gene: TRBV20-1; CDR3 protein: CSARGSGTPGETQYF
J gene: TRBJ2-7; V gene: TRBV5-8; CDR3 protein: CASSLRSILITSSSYEQYF
J gene: TRBJ2-1; V gene: TRBV9; CDR3 protein: CASSPQRSHQGEQFF
J gene: TRBJ2-7; V gene: TRBV24-1; CDR3 protein: CATSDWQGREQYF
J gene: TRBJ2-7; V gene: TRBV7-3; CDR3 protein: CASSPGGDSLEYF
J gene: TRBJ1-1; V gene: TRBV3-1; CDR3 protein: CASRGGSEAFF
J gene: TRBJ1-1; V gene: TRBV3-1; CDR3 protein: CASSDGQGRSEAFF
J gene: TRBJ2-4; V gene: TRBV9; CDR3 protein: CASSSRDTSKNIQYF
J gene: TRBJ1-2; V gene: TRBV11-2; CDR3 protein: CASTNLRGGHGYTF
J gene: TRBJ2-1; V gene: TRBV11-2; CDR3 protein: CASSSVATPYNEQFF
J gene: TRBJ2-7; V gene: TRBV6-5; CDR3 protein: CASTRQGIFEQYF
J gene: TRBJ2-1; V gene: TRBV3-1; CDR3 protein: CASSQSLGNEQFF
J gene: TRBJ2-7; V gene: TRBV18; CDR3 protein: CASSPQQGSYEQYF
J gene: TRBJ2-7; V gene: TRBV12-3/TRBV12-4; CDR3 protein: CASTLHGRGLAGGPFEQYF